The rows below give T cell receptor beta chains drawn from one sample of a study of blood T cell repertoires in COVID-19. Measured with immunoSEQ multiplex PCR; TCRdb has only the in-frame clones, and not every one. Of about 95,000 clones in the sample, 75% to 90% are singletons; the top ten hold roughly 5.1%. Sequencing was performed on peripheral blood. The receptors were gathered from a man in his 60s with COVID-19, enrolled during active disease. CDR3s include the opening cysteine and the closing phenylalanine or tryptophan. The order of the fields is V gene, J gene, D gene, clone size, CDR3 protein, CDR3 DNA. D genes are given only for firm matches. The size entry is marked missing in some rows and otherwise reads once, few, many or a size class.

TRBV19	TRBJ1-6	-	-	CASSMITAYNSPLHF	TGTGCCAGTAGTATGATAACAGCCTATAATTCACCCCTCCACTTT
TRBV5-1	TRBJ2-7	TRBD1	-	CASRQGMGEQYF	TGCGCCAGCCGACAGGGAATGGGCGAGCAGTACTTC
TRBV5-6	TRBJ2-1	TRBD1	once	CASSLGGGESNEQFF	TGTGCCAGCAGCTTGGGAGGGGGCGAGAGTAATGAGCAGTTCTTC
TRBV28	TRBJ2-7	-	-	CASSLGSLRVQYF	TGTGCCAGCAGTTTGGGCAGCCTTCGCGTGCAGTACTTC
TRBV2	TRBJ1-1	-	-	CASSGDRGTEAFF	TGTGCCAGCAGTGGTGACAGAGGCACTGAAGCTTTCTTT
TRBV3-1/TRBV3-2	TRBJ2-5	-	-	CASSRGEQETQYF	TGTGCCAGCAGCCGCGGAGAACAAGAGACCCAGTACTTC
TRBV7-8	TRBJ2-1	TRBD2	-	CASSPLLAGYDDNEQFF	TGTGCCAGCAGCCCGTTACTAGCGGGATATGACGACAATGAGCAGTTCTTC
TRBV27	TRBJ2-7	-	few	CASSLGAEQYF	TGTGCCAGCAGTTTAGGGGCGGAGCAGTACTTC
TRBV29-1	TRBJ2-3	-	-	CSVREDTQYF	TGCAGCGTTCGAGAGGATACGCAGTATTTT
TRBV2	TRBJ2-7	-	-	CASSEIVYEQYF	TGTGCCAGCAGTGAAATAGTTTACGAGCAGTACTTC
TRBV5-4	TRBJ2-1	TRBD2	-	CASSFRRENLYNEQFF	TGTGCCAGCAGCTTCAGGCGGGAGAACCTCTACAATGAGCAGTTCTTC
TRBV2	TRBJ2-3	TRBD2	-	CASSEQRGGTDTQYF	TGTGCCAGCAGTGAACAGCGGGGGGGGACAGATACGCAGTATTTT
TRBV2	TRBJ1-4	-	-	CASVDRIRAGEKLFF	TGTGCCAGCGTAGACAGGATCCGGGCAGGTGAAAAACTGTTTTTT
TRBV6-1	TRBJ2-1	-	-	CASSEEEGRGRFF	TGTGCCAGCAGTGAAGAGGAAGGCAGGGGAAGGTTCTTC
TRBV10-2	TRBJ1-2	-	once	CASSEPGLGYGYTF	TGCGCCAGCAGTGAGCCGGGACTGGGCTATGGCTACACCTTC
TRBV18	TRBJ2-7	TRBD2	-	CASSPETGLDTYEQYF	TGTGCCAGCTCACCCGAGACGGGACTAGATACCTACGAGCAGTACTTC
TRBV5-1	TRBJ2-3	TRBD2	-	CASSFQTGTSESTDTQYF	TGCGCCAGCAGCTTCCAAACCGGGACTAGCGAAAGCACAGATACGCAGTATTTT
TRBV18	TRBJ1-1	-	few	CASSPGTANTEAFF	TGTGCCAGCTCACCAGGGACTGCGAACACTGAAGCTTTCTTT
TRBV5-6	TRBJ1-6	TRBD1	-	CASSFGDRESPLHF	TGTGCCAGCAGCTTCGGGGACAGGGAGTCACCCCTCCACTTT
TRBV6-5	TRBJ1-3	-	once	CASRLGGESGNTIYF	TGTGCCAGCAGACTCGGGGGGGAGTCTGGAAACACCATATATTTT
TRBV11-2	TRBJ2-3	TRBD2	-	CASSLRLAGRFTSTDTQYF	TGTGCCAGCAGCTTACGACTAGCGGGACGTTTTACTAGCACAGATACGCAGTATTTT
TRBV9	TRBJ2-5	TRBD1	-	CASSPRGTGWETQYF	TGTGCCAGCAGCCCCCGGGGGACAGGGTGGGAGACCCAGTACTTC
TRBV6-5	TRBJ2-1	TRBD2	-	CASTWSTSGSDEQFF	TGTGCCAGCACATGGTCGACTAGCGGGAGTGATGAGCAGTTCTTC
TRBV5-5	TRBJ1-1	-	once	CASSLVGVGTEAFF	TGTGCCAGCAGCTTGGTAGGGGTCGGGACTGAAGCTTTCTTT
TRBV6-5	TRBJ1-1	-	-	CASSPRGATEAFF	TGTGCCAGCAGTCCCCGGGGGGCCACTGAAGCTTTCTTT
TRBV2	TRBJ1-2	TRBD1	few	CASRDRGEHHYGYTF	TGTGCCAGCAGGGACAGGGGGGAGCATCACTATGGCTACACCTTC
TRBV24-1	TRBJ2-1	TRBD2	-	CATSALAGRRYNEQFF	TGTGCCACCAGTGCCCTAGCGGGCCGACGTTACAATGAGCAGTTCTTC
TRBV7-8	TRBJ2-1	TRBD2	-	CASSPQTSGRDEQFF	TGTGCCAGCAGCCCTCAGACTAGCGGGAGGGATGAGCAGTTCTTC
TRBV19	TRBJ2-2	TRBD1	-	CASSMPQGTGELFF	TGTGCCAGTAGTATGCCACAGGGGACCGGGGAGCTGTTTTTT
TRBV5-4	TRBJ2-1	TRBD2	-	CASSVRLAGGDNEQFF	TGTGCCAGCAGCGTCCGACTAGCGGGAGGTGACAATGAGCAGTTCTTC
TRBV5-6	TRBJ1-2	-	-	CASRGVTEYGYTF	TGTGCCAGCAGAGGAGTAACTGAGTATGGCTACACCTTC
TRBV5-8	TRBJ2-1	TRBD2	once	CASSPPLGAGGNNEQFF	TGTGCCAGCAGCCCGCCACTGGGAGCGGGAGGAAACAATGAGCAGTTCTTC
TRBV10-1	TRBJ2-1	-	few	CASSESQRGEQFF	TGCGCCAGCAGTGAGTCTCAGAGGGGGGAGCAGTTCTTC
TRBV13	TRBJ2-1	-	-	CASSSGSSVEGQFF	TGTGCCAGCAGCTCTGGTTCTAGCGTTGAAGGGCAGTTCTTC
TRBV7-9	TRBJ1-1	-	-	CASSRGRGAEAFF	TGTGCCAGCAGCCGGGGGAGGGGCGCTGAAGCTTTCTTT
TRBV7-8	TRBJ2-3	-	-	CASSPDTDTQYF	TGTGCCAGCAGCCCAGACACAGATACGCAGTATTTT
TRBV29-1	TRBJ2-7	-	-	CSVEIIWGRQGGEQYF	TGCAGCGTTGAGATAATTTGGGGGCGGCAAGGTGGCGAGCAGTACTTC
TRBV6-1	TRBJ2-7	TRBD2	-	CASSEEAGGSYEQYF	TGTGCCAGCAGTGAAGAGGCGGGGGGCTCCTACGAGCAGTACTTC
TRBV5-1	TRBJ2-3	-	-	CASSLGLEDTQYF	TGCGCCAGCAGTCTCGGACTTGAAGATACGCAGTATTTT
TRBV7-9	TRBJ2-1	-	-	CASSRDLFEQFF	TGTGCCAGCAGCCGAGATCTTTTTGAGCAGTTCTTC
TRBV4-3	TRBJ2-1	-	-	CASSQEARLTLYNEQFF	TGCGCCAGCAGCCAAGAAGCGCGACTAACCCTCTACAATGAGCAGTTCTTC
TRBV10-3	TRBJ1-5	-	-	CAISVDRRGAEGNQPQHF	TGTGCCATCAGTGTCGATCGTCGGGGGGCCGAGGGCAATCAGCCCCAGCATTTT
TRBV12-1	TRBJ2-7	-	-	CASSPNPTSGRVYEQYF	TGTGCCAGCAGCCCGAACCCAACTAGCGGGAGGGTCTACGAGCAGTACTTC
TRBV28	TRBJ2-7	-	-	CASTQSGSEEQYF	TGTGCCAGCACCCAGTCGGGTTCAGAGGAGCAGTACTTC
TRBV14	TRBJ2-1	-	-	CASSQEAASNEQFF	TGTGCCAGCAGCCAAGAAGCTGCGTCCAATGAGCAGTTCTTC
TRBV6-2/TRBV6-3	TRBJ2-6	TRBD1	-	CASSAPQGAVGANVLTF	TGTGCCAGCAGTGCACCCCAGGGGGCCGTTGGGGCCAACGTCCTGACTTTC
TRBV12-5	TRBJ2-5	TRBD1	once	CASSRDSTQETQYF	TGTGCTAGTAGCCGGGACAGCACCCAAGAGACCCAGTACTTC
TRBV2	TRBJ2-7	-	-	CASSEARAVPEQYF	TGTGCCAGCAGTGAAGCGAGGGCAGTCCCTGAGCAGTACTTC
TRBV7-2	TRBJ2-3	TRBD1	-	CASSVSSGTGSLYF	TGTGCCAGCAGCGTCTCTTCCGGGACAGGGAGTCTGTATTTT